This T cell receptor beta chain was sequenced in a study of regulatory T cells in long-lasting Graves disease. Time point meaning: persistent/refractory GD, antithyroid drugs over 5 years with positive TRAb. The TCR library was made from RNA extracted from PBMCs. Many counts were recorded for this clonotype. Library construction for TCR beta used iRepertoire HTBI primers and Arm-PCR of CDR3 regions. Each CDR3 protein is one row after TCRdb ran MiXCR on the multiplex PCR reads. The sample consists of 400,000 or so distinct CDR3 sequences, around 20% of them appearing once. The V gene lost 3 bases and the J gene lost 2 bases, with 11 bases spanning the gap. There are 15 residues in the CDR3. Germline values: CDR1 MDHEN, CDR2 SYDVKM.

The sequence came from a female donor with Graves disease. The chain employs TRBV28 and TRBJ1-5; D gene unclear. The starting material was peripheral blood mononuclear cells (PBMCs), obtained when the disease was refractory, from a patient treated with antithyroid drugs. The CDR3 sequence: CASSFGRNGNQPQHF. DNA for the CDR3: TGTGCCAGCAGTTTTGGGAGGAACGGCAATCAGCCCCAGCATTTT.